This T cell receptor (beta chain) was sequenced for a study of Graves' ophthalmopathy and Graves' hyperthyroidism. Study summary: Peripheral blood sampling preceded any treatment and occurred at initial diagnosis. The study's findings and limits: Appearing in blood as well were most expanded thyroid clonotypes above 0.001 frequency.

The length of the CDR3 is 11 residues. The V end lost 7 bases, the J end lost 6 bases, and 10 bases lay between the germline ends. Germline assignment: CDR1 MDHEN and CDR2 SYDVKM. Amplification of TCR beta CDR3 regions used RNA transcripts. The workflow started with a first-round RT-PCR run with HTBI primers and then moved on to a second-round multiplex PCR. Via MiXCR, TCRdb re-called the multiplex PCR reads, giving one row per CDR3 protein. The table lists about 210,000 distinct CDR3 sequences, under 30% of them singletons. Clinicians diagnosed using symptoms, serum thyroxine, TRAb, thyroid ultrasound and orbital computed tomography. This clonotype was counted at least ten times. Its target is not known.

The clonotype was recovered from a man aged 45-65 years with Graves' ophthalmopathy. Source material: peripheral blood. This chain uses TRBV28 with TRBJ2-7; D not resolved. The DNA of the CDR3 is TGTGCCAGCACCGTTGCAGGCGAGCAGTACTTC. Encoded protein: CASTVAGEQYF.